This TCR beta chain was captured by sequencing in a study of blood T cell repertoires in COVID-19. Per the original methods: Counts of nucleated cells, estimated from reference gene primer amplification, were obtained. TCRdb's copy holds only in-frame clones and misses some; the assay was immunoSEQ multiplex PCR. Clone size and the V and J calls come from that table; the DNA yielded D and trimming. The repertoire holds roughly 110,000 clones, 81% seen once, with more than 9% in the top ten. This CDR3 region has 15 residues. The germline V gene has CDR1 MNHNY and CDR2 SVGAGI (reference sequence). Trimming took 7 bases from V and 1 from J, leaving 14 bases between them. This clone was detected only once.

The source of this sequence is a human donor in a cohort sampled during active COVID-19. The rearrangement joins TRBV6-6 to TRBJ2-1; D is perhaps TRBD1 (6 bases). The sequenced sample consisted of peripheral blood. The CDR3 nucleotides are TGTGCCAGCACCTGGGACAAGGGATCCTACAATGAGCAGTTCTTC. It translates to CASTWDKGSYNEQFF.